The 8 T cell receptor beta chains given below trace back to one sample, sequenced in a study of PD-L1 blockade in urothelial cancer. Clones were read by immunoSEQ multiplex PCR, and TCRdb kept only the in-frame ones, dropping some. The table records about 50,000 clones, about 72% of them present only once. The sample consisted of PBMCs, taken around atezolizumab (anti-PD-L1) treatment. The receptor set was obtained from a man in his 70s with urothelial cancer.

The chain combines TRBV5-1 with TRBJ1-1; D might be TRBD1 (6 bases). This CDR3 comprises 15 residues. Trimming pared 4 bases from V and 0 bases from J, leaving 13 bases between. CDR1 is SGHRS and CDR2 is YFSETQ in the germline V gene. The CDR3, as DNA: TGCGCCAGCAGCATCTTGACAGGAATGAACACTGAAGCTTTCTTT. Protein product: CASSILTGMNTEAFF.

V and J are TRBV6-5 and TRBJ2-5; TRBD2 aligns across 7 bases. The CDR3 has 14 amino acids. Unmatched junction bases numbered 5, after V lost 7 bases and J lost 0 bases. CDR1 and CDR2 from the germline V gene are MNHEY and SVGAGI. The CDR3 region has the DNA TGTGCCAGCAAAGGCAGCGGGAACCAAGAGACCCAGTACTTC. Its protein is CASKGSGNQETQYF.

The V call is TRBV28, the J call TRBJ1-2, with D tentatively TRBD1 (6 bases). The CDR3 loop spans 14 amino acids. Trimming stripped 2 bases from V and 2 bases from J, with 9 bases between. CDR1 is MDHEN and CDR2 is SYDVKM in the germline V gene. The CDR3: CASSLGGQNYGYTF. The CDR3 coding sequence is TGTGCCAGCAGTTTAGGTGGACAGAACTATGGCTACACCTTC.

The CDR3 reads CASSDTSGNTDTQYF. DNA for the CDR3: TGTGCCAGCAGTGACACTAGCGGGAACACAGATACGCAGTATTTT. This chain uses TRBV28 with TRBJ2-3; 10 bases match TRBD2. The germline CDR1 and CDR2 sequences are MDHEN and SYDVKM. V shed 5 bases, J shed 2 bases, and the junction held 4 bases outside the gene matches. The CDR3 is made up of 15 amino acids. The variable domain in full, completed from reference TRBV28 and TRBJ2-3, reads DVKVTQSSRYLVKRTGEKVFLECVQDMDHENMFWYRQDPGLGLRLIYFSYDVKMKEKGDIPEGYSVSREKKERFSLILESASTNQTSMYLCASSDTSGNTDTQYFGPGTRLTVL.

The V and J genes are TRBV18 and TRBJ1-1, with TRBD1 matching 7 bases. After removal of 4 bases from V and 6 bases from J, the junction contained 11 bases not matched to a gene. The CDR3 consists of 15 residues. Germline loops: CDR1 KGHSH, CDR2 LQKENI. The CDR3 spells CASSQSQGLEAEAFF. CDR3 DNA sequence: TGTGCCAGCTCACAGTCACAGGGGCTTGAGGCTGAAGCTTTCTTT.

The V call is TRBV5-1, the J call TRBJ1-1; TRBD1 is a possible D gene (5 bases). This CDR3 contains 13 residues. Germline V lookup: CDR1 SGHRS, CDR2 YFSETQ. Trimming removed 4 bases from V and 6 bases from J, with 13 bases in between. The DNA of the CDR3 is TGCGCCAGCAGCCCAGGGACTAGCCCTGAAGCTTTCTTT. This translates into CASSPGTSPEAFF.

The chain recombines TRBV5-4 with TRBJ1-2; 7 positions agree with TRBD1. There are 13 residues in the CDR3. With V trimmed by 4 bases and J by 5 bases, 5 bases remained unmatched. Germline CDR1 is SGHNT and CDR2 is YYREEE (reference sequence). CDR3 sequence: CASSMGQQYGYTF. In DNA, the CDR3 is TGTGCCAGCAGCATGGGACAGCAGTATGGCTACACCTTC.

The gene calls are TRBV2 and TRBJ1-1, with D possibly being TRBD1 (6 bases). The CDR3 length is 14 residues. Germline lookup yields CDR1 SNHLY and CDR2 FYNNEI. Trimming pared 1 base from V and 4 bases from J, leaving 10 bases between. The CDR3 sequence: CASSEEQGITEAFF. The DNA for the CDR3 is TGTGCCAGCAGTGAAGAACAGGGTATCACTGAAGCTTTCTTT.